One sample yielded the 31 T cell receptor beta chains listed below, sequenced in a study of blood T cells in healthy people across ages. A second PCR of 7 to 11 cycles used a sample-barcoded 5' primer and a J-beta primer mix. TCRdb ran MiXCR on the 5' RACE reads and lists one entry per CDR3 protein. Among 1 million or so distinct CDR3 sequences, less than 50% were seen once, and the ten largest hold approximately 17%. The sequenced material came from blood. These receptors were taken from a woman aged 55-75 years in good health.

The rearrangement links TRBV5-5 to TRBJ2-3, with 11 bases aligning to TRBD2. Trimming cost V 10 bases and J 4 bases; bases outside gene matches: 14. The CDR3 is 16 amino acids. Germline CDR1 reads SGHKS; CDR2 reads YYEKEE (reference sequence). The CDR3 is CAGNKLAGDPPDTQYF. In DNA, the CDR3 is TGTGCCGGGAACAAACTAGCGGGAGACCCCCCAGATACGCAGTATTTT.

This clonotype was seen a handful of times. V usage is TRBV6-5 and J usage is TRBJ2-5; D may be TRBD1 (6 bases). The CDR3 extends over 16 amino acids. V shed 5 bases and J shed 7 bases, with 23 bases lying between them. Per germline, CDR1 MNHEY and CDR2 SVGAGI. The CDR3 spells CASSTASGDLARTQYF. CDR3 sequence (DNA): TGTGCCAGCAGTACCGCCTCAGGGGACCTTGCGAGGACCCAGTACTTC.

This clonotype was recorded a few times. The chain joins TRBV20-1 to TRBJ2-7, with TRBD2 matching over 14 bases. V lost 6 bases, J lost 7 bases, and 8 bases stayed unmatched. Germline V lookup: CDR1 DFQATT, CDR2 SNEGSKA (reference sequence). The CDR3 is 14 residues long. CDR3 nucleotides: TGCAGTGCCTCGAGACTAGCGGGAGGGGGGGAGCAGTACTTC. Protein product: CSASRLAGGGEQYF.

This clonotype was observed a handful of times. This sequence joins TRBV29-1 and TRBJ2-3; 7 positions match TRBD2. The CDR3 loop spans 16 amino acids. CDR1 SQVTM and CDR2 ANQGSEA come from the germline V gene. V shed 7 bases, J shed 0 bases, and the junction held 13 bases outside the gene matches. This chain's CDR3 is CSADPLLALSTDTQYF. DNA of the CDR3: TGCAGCGCCGACCCACTACTAGCGTTAAGCACAGATACGCAGTATTTT.

The chain couples TRBV27 to TRBJ2-7; D may be TRBD2 (5 bases). This CDR3 contains 16 residues. V gave up 2 bases and J gave up 2 bases, with 16 bases separating them. From germline, CDR1 is MNHEY and CDR2 SMNVEV (reference sequence). The CDR3: CASSLGPTGGPYEQYF. Written as DNA, the CDR3 is TGTGCCAGCAGTTTAGGCCCCACCGGAGGTCCCTACGAGCAGTACTTC.

This clonotype has a handful of counts. This rearrangement joins TRBV24-1 to TRBJ2-7; tentatively, D is TRBD1 (6 bases). The V end was cut by 5 bases, the J end by 2 bases, with 18 bases between. CDR3 length: 16 amino acids. From germline, CDR1 is KGHDR and CDR2 SFDVKD. The CDR3 loop is CATSAPGTGRPYEQYF. The CDR3 coding sequence is TGTGCCACCAGTGCCCCCGGAACAGGGAGACCCTACGAGCAGTACTTC.

The chain uses TRBV7-8 and TRBJ2-4, with a possible D match to TRBD2 (6 bases). The CDR3 contains 16 residues. Trimming shortened V by 1 base and J by 5 bases, and 15 bases separated the two germline ends. Per the germline V gene, CDR1 is SGHVS and CDR2 is FQNEAQ. The CDR3 nucleotides read TGTGCCAGCAGCTTAGTTGTGGGAGGTCTGGAAAACATTCAGTACTTC. This codes for CASSLVVGGLENIQYF.

V is TRBV6-2 or TRBV6-3 and J is TRBJ2-5; 7 nucleotides align to TRBD1. The CDR3 is made up of 16 amino acids. Germline V gives CDR1 MNHEY, CDR2 SVGEGT. V gave up 2 bases and J gave up 2 bases; unmatched junction bases: 8. CDR3 region: CASSYLRMGQQETQYF. Written as DNA, the CDR3 is TGTGCCAGCAGTTACCTGAGAATGGGACAGCAAGAGACCCAGTACTTC.

The chain combines TRBV9 with TRBJ1-1, with D possibly matching TRBD1 (5 bases). Trimming removed 0 bases from V and 1 base from J, with 7 bases in between. The CDR3 spans 14 residues. Per germline, CDR1 SGDLS and CDR2 YYNGEE. DNA of the CDR3: TGTGCCAGCAGCGTAGGGGGCCCGAACACTGAAGCTTTCTTT. Protein product: CASSVGGPNTEAFF.

The chain employs TRBV5-6 and TRBJ2-3; D unresolved. V lost 6 bases, J lost 6 bases, and 11 bases lay in between. The CDR3 runs to 12 residues. Germline V gene lookup returns CDR1 SGHDT and CDR2 YYEEEE. The CDR3 DNA reads as TGTGCCAGCATCCCCCAGAGGGATACGCAGTATTTT. This encodes CASIPQRDTQYF.

This clonotype was recorded a few times. CDR3 nucleotides: TGTGCCAGCAAACTGGGAGGGGGTTTGGTTCAGCCCCAGCATTTT. Translated: CASKLGGGLVQPQHF. The chain uses TRBV28 and TRBJ1-5, with a possible D match to TRBD1 (6 bases). Between the trimmed V and J ends, which lost 7 bases and 6 bases, there was a span of 19 bases. CDR1 and CDR2 (germline): MDHEN, SYDVKM. The CDR3 extends over 15 amino acids.

V is TRBV19 and J is TRBJ1-1, with a tentative D call TRBD1 (5 bases). Trimming took off 4 bases at V and 0 bases at J, with 12 bases between the two ends. The CDR3 runs 15 residues. The germline gives CDR1 LNHDA, CDR2 SQIVND (reference sequence). CDR3 protein: CASSRGQGMNTEAFF. CDR3 DNA: TGTGCCAGTAGTAGAGGTCAGGGAATGAACACTGAAGCTTTCTTT.

The chain carries TRBV29-1 and TRBJ2-7; a weak D match, TRBD1 (6 bases). Trimming took off 1 base at V and 10 bases at J, with 23 bases between the two ends. Germline CDR1 SQVTM, CDR2 ANQGSEA. This CDR3 is 15 amino acids long. The chain's CDR3 is CSVEGAQGKQEAQYF. Written as DNA, the CDR3 is TGCAGCGTTGAAGGGGCCCAGGGGAAACAAGAGGCCCAGTACTTC.

This clonotype has a handful of counts. The rearrangement joins TRBV20-1 to TRBJ2-1; D perhaps matches TRBD2 (6 bases). The CDR3 length is 16 residues. Trimming pared 5 bases from V and 7 bases from J, leaving 24 bases between. The germline V gene has CDR1 DFQATT and CDR2 SNEGSKA (reference sequence). CDR3 nucleotides: TGCAGTGCTGGGACTTTCAGGGTCGGTCCTCGAAATGAGCAGTTCTTC. Protein product: CSAGTFRVGPRNEQFF.

The V gene is TRBV20-1, the J gene TRBJ2-7; weak D call: TRBD2 (5 bases). V lost 3 bases, J lost 5 bases, and 11 bases lay in between. CDR3 length equals 12 residues. Germline lookup yields CDR1 DFQATT and CDR2 SNEGSKA (reference sequence). The CDR3 bases are TGCAGTGCTAGTCAACTAGATGACGAGCAGTACTTC. Its protein product is CSASQLDDEQYF.

The chain recombines TRBV29-1 with TRBJ2-3, with D maybe TRBD1 (5 bases). V was pared by 4 bases and J by 2 bases, with 7 bases between. CDR1 and CDR2 (germline): SQVTM, ANQGSEA. The CDR3 contains 12 residues. CDR3: CSVGQYTDTQYF. CDR3 bases: TGCAGCGTTGGACAGTACACAGATACGCAGTATTTT.

V and J are TRBV12-3 or TRBV12-4 and TRBJ2-3; TRBD2 agrees at 8 bases. The CDR3 runs 17 residues. J was trimmed by 4 bases and V by 2 bases; bases with no gene match: 11. The CDR3 protein is CASSLSVGRAGADTQYF. CDR3 sequence (DNA): TGTGCCAGCAGTTTATCTGTGGGACGAGCGGGAGCAGATACGCAGTATTTT.

This clonotype was seen only a few times. J is TRBJ1-2 and V is TRBV20-1; 8 bases are shared with TRBD1. Germline V lookup: CDR1 DFQATT, CDR2 SNEGSKA (reference sequence). CDR3 size: 15 residues. V shed 1 base, J shed 8 bases, and the junction held 12 bases outside the gene matches. This chain's CDR3 is CSARASGQGAKGYTF. CDR3 sequence (DNA): TGCAGTGCTAGAGCCTCGGGTCAGGGGGCGAAAGGCTACACCTTC.

This chain connects TRBV9 to TRBJ2-2, with D tentatively TRBD1 or TRBD2 (5 bases each). The CDR3 has 19 amino acids. V was clipped by 3 bases and J by 0 bases, with 21 bases between them. Looked up from germline, CDR1 is SGDLS and CDR2 is YYNGEE. DNA of the CDR3: TGTGCCAGCAGCGGCCCCGGGACGAATCGGGACGCGAACACCGGGGAGCTGTTTTTT. Translation: CASSGPGTNRDANTGELFF.

A single count supports this clonotype. The junction and the germline gene differ at one end; a read error may be behind it. The chain couples TRBV10-3 to TRBJ2-5; possibly TRBD1 for D (5 bases). The CDR3 has 14 residues. In germline, CDR1 is ENHRY, CDR2 SYGVKD. CDR3 residues: CTISEYRGQETQYF. The CDR3 DNA is TGTACCATCAGTGAGTATAGGGGCCAAGAGACCCAGTACTTC.

This chain uses TRBV20-1 with TRBJ2-3; 8 bases are shared with TRBD2. Germline CDR1 is DFQATT and CDR2 is SNEGSKA (reference sequence). The CDR3 spans 13 residues. V lost 8 bases and J lost 0; bases outside the gene matches: 4. The CDR3 spells CSHSGTSTDTQYF. Here the CDR3 DNA reads TGCAGTCATAGCGGGACTAGCACAGATACGCAGTATTTT.

The chain joins TRBV20-1 to TRBJ2-1; 9 nucleotides match TRBD2. CDR1 DFQATT and CDR2 SNEGSKA come from the germline V gene (reference sequence). CDR3 length: 17 amino acids. J gave up 0 bases and V 0 bases, and 6 bases lay outside the gene matches. CDR3 region: CSARDGAGGPSYNEQFF. The CDR3 region has the DNA TGCAGTGCTAGAGATGGAGCGGGGGGACCCTCCTACAATGAGCAGTTCTTC.

Only one count was recorded for this clonotype. J is TRBJ2-4 and V is TRBV19, with 8 bases identical to TRBD1. Germline values: CDR1 LNHDA, CDR2 SQIVND (reference sequence). V lost 6 bases to trimming and J lost 2 bases; unmatched junction nucleotides: 9. The CDR3 runs to 16 residues. DNA for the CDR3: TGTGCCAGTAGCAGGCCAGGGGGCGAATCCAAAAACATTCAGTACTTC. Its translation: CASSRPGGESKNIQYF.

Ten or more counts support this clonotype. This rearrangement joins TRBV29-1 to TRBJ1-2; D not certain. V was pared by 4 bases and J by 0 bases, with 6 bases between. The length of the CDR3 is 12 residues. Germline lookup yields CDR1 SQVTM and CDR2 ANQGSEA. CDR3 protein: CSVVVANYGYTF. The CDR3 DNA follows: TGCAGCGTTGTGGTGGCTAACTATGGCTACACCTTC. The complete variable domain, with remaining parts taken from reference TRBV29-1 and TRBJ1-2, reads SAVISQKPSRDICQRGTSLTIQCQVDSQVTMMFWYRQQPGQSLTLIATANQGSEATYESGFVIDKFPISRPNLTFSTLTVSNMSPEDSSIYLCSVVVANYGYTFGSGTRLTVV.

This clonotype has only one observation. J is TRBJ1-5 and V is TRBV12-3 or TRBV12-4, with 8 bases aligning to TRBD1. V lost 3 bases to trimming and J lost 2 bases; unmatched junction nucleotides: 6. This CDR3 is built from 16 residues. Here the CDR3 DNA reads TGTGCCAGCAGTTTGGGGACAGGTATAGGCAATCAGCCCCAGCATTTT. It codes for CASSLGTGIGNQPQHF.

This clonotype appeared a few times. V and J are TRBV5-1 and TRBJ2-7, with D perhaps matching TRBD1 (7 bases). Germline values: CDR1 SGHRS, CDR2 YFSETQ. This CDR3 is 14 amino acids long. Trimming pared 4 bases from V and 3 bases from J, leaving 14 bases between. In DNA form, the CDR3 reads TGCGCCAGCAGCGCGGGACAGAATCTCTACGAGCAGTACTTC. As protein: CASSAGQNLYEQYF.

The rearrangement links TRBV5-7 to TRBJ2-5; 9 bases are shared with TRBD2. TRBV5-7 carries the ORF label, with uncertain function. The CDR3 contains 15 residues. Unmatched junction bases numbered 7, after V lost 3 bases and J lost 4 bases. CDR3 sequence: CASSCVAGEGETQYF. The CDR3 DNA is TGTGCCAGCAGCTGTGTAGCGGGAGAGGGAGAGACCCAGTACTTC.

This chain links TRBV7-9 with TRBJ1-4; D gene uncertain. V was shortened by 2 bases and J by 8 bases, with 15 bases between the two germline ends. The germline V gene has CDR1 SEHNR and CDR2 FQNEAQ (reference sequence). The CDR3 length is 15 residues. The CDR3 loop reads CASSLLEGGKEKLFF. The CDR3 DNA is TGTGCCAGCAGCTTATTAGAGGGTGGGAAGGAAAAACTGTTTTTT.

V usage is TRBV12-3 or TRBV12-4 and J usage is TRBJ2-7; no firm D call. The CDR3 loop spans 14 amino acids. V lost 2 bases and J lost 4, with 12 bases in between. This CDR3 is CASSLRAVRYEQYF. Written as DNA, the CDR3 is TGTGCCAGCAGTTTAAGGGCGGTGCGGTACGAGCAGTACTTC.

A few counts support this clonotype. V gene TRBV10-3 combines with J gene TRBJ2-1; D perhaps matches TRBD2 (5 bases). This CDR3 spans 14 amino acids. Trimming shortened V by 4 bases and J by 4 bases, and 11 bases separated the two germline ends. Germline V gives CDR1 ENHRY, CDR2 SYGVKD. Written as DNA, the CDR3 is TGTGCCATCAGTGGGAAGGAGCGGTACAATGAGCAGTTCTTC. Its protein is CAISGKERYNEQFF.

The V and J genes are TRBV5-4 and TRBJ1-2, with D possibly TRBD1 on 6 matching bases. Per the germline V gene, CDR1 is SGHNT and CDR2 is YYREEE (reference sequence). This CDR3 comprises 14 residues. Trimming removed 0 bases at V and 4 bases at J, with 10 bases between. CDR3: CASSLEVRGYGYTF. For the CDR3, the DNA is TGTGCCAGCAGCTTGGAAGTCAGGGGCTATGGCTACACCTTC.